The T cell receptor beta chain under discussion was sequenced for a study of blood T cell repertoires in COVID-19. This CDR3 comprises 13 residues. Trimming took 4 bases from V and 4 from J, leaving 11 bases between them. CDR1 is GTSNPN, CDR2 SVGIG, per germline (reference sequence). Produced via immunoSEQ multiplex PCR; TCRdb's table is partial and in-frame only. The data show 150,000 to 200,000 clones, around nine tenths seen once. This chain links TRBV30 with TRBJ2-1; perhaps TRBD1 as D (5 bases). The sample was PBMCs or T cells enriched from blood (not recorded which). This sequence originates from a woman in her forties or fifties who had recovered from COVID-19. The CDR3 sequence is CAWMWQGYNEQFF. The CDR3 nucleotides are TGTGCCTGGATGTGGCAGGGTTACAATGAGCAGTTCTTC.